This TCR beta chain was sequenced for a study of graft-versus-host responses after intestinal transplantation. Study-level points and caveats: Researchers found peak circulating GvH clone levels linked to early post-transplant HvG declines.

The germline V and J ends were trimmed by 8 bases and 4 bases, with 11 bases remaining between them. The CDR3 length is 12 residues. Per germline, CDR1 MDHEN and CDR2 SYDVKM. This table comes from immunoSEQ multiplex PCR, and its TCRdb copy is limited to in-frame clones, with some not included. The profile shows 13,000 to 15,000 clones, roughly 28% of them singletons. The specimen was alloreactive CD4+ T cells from a mixed lymphocyte reaction culture, collected before intestinal transplant. The subset is: CFSE-low proliferating T cells sorted from roughly 6-day pre-transplant mixed lymphocyte reaction (GvH or HvG direction). The receptor comes from a human patient who received an intestinal transplant. The chain has TRBV28 and TRBJ1-2; D may be TRBD1 (6 bases). The CDR3 region is CASSGTTYGYTF. In DNA, the CDR3 is TGTGCCAGCTCTGGGACAACCTATGGCTACACCTTC.